Below, 20 T cell receptor beta chains from the same sample are listed, as sequenced in a study of blood T cell repertoires in COVID-19. The protocol was immunoSEQ multiplex PCR, while the TCRdb copy is restricted to in-frame clones and leaves out a portion. The table records 210,000 or so clones, 75% to 85% of them present only once. The sample was peripheral blood. The receptors shown here come from a man aged 50 to 60 with COVID-19, enrolled during active disease.

The genes are TRBV5-1 and TRBJ2-1; 9 bases agree with TRBD2. In germline, CDR1 is SGHRS, CDR2 YFSETQ. The J segment lost 10 bases and the V segment lost 3 bases, leaving 17 bases of the junction unmatched. The CDR3 consists of 17 residues. The CDR3 DNA reads as TGCGCCAGCAGCTGGACGAAGGGACTAGCCTACCTTGGGGAGCAGTTCTTC. Its translation is CASSWTKGLAYLGEQFF.

The rearrangement joins TRBV5-4 to TRBJ2-1; D ambiguous. The CDR3 has 13 residues. The V gene's germline CDR1 is SGHNT and CDR2 YYREEE (reference sequence). Trimming removed 4 bases at V and 7 bases at J, with 12 bases between. CDR3 protein: CASSHDDGNEQFF. CDR3 nucleotide sequence: TGTGCCAGCAGCCACGACGACGGGAATGAGCAGTTCTTC.

The chain employs TRBV5-8 and TRBJ1-2, with no clear D. The ends were cut back, 7 bases at V and 0 bases at J, with 10 bases in the middle. The CDR3 runs 13 residues. The V gene's germline CDR1 is SGHTS and CDR2 YDEGEE. The CDR3 is CASGETTNYGYTF. CDR3 DNA sequence: TGTGCCAGCGGCGAGACAACTAACTATGGCTACACCTTC.

To note about this clone: Other DNA sequences in this sample translate to the same CDR3. This chain uses TRBV6-2 or TRBV6-3 with TRBJ2-3; 13 nucleotides line up with TRBD2. Germline CDR1 reads MNHEY; CDR2 reads SVGEGT. V lost 4 bases to trimming and J lost 3 bases; unmatched junction nucleotides: 1. The CDR3 is 15 residues long. CDR3 protein: CASSSGLAGTDTQYF. The CDR3 DNA is TGTGCCAGCAGTTCGGGACTAGCGGGGACAGATACGCAGTATTTT.

The chain is built from TRBV29-1 and TRBJ2-5, with D perhaps matching TRBD2 (5 bases). V was cut by 1 base and J by 2 bases, with 8 bases left in between. This CDR3 contains 13 residues. CDR1 is SQVTM, CDR2 ANQGSEA, per germline. CDR3 in DNA: TGCAGCGTTGAAGGGCAGCGGCAAGAGACCCAGTACTTC. This codes for CSVEGQRQETQYF.

V usage is TRBV4-1 and J usage is TRBJ2-5, with TRBD1 matching 10 bases. Germline V lookup: CDR1 MGHRA, CDR2 YSYEKL. The CDR3 is 15 residues long. V lost 4 bases and J lost 0; bases outside the gene matches: 2. The CDR3 DNA follows: TGCGCCAGCAGCCGGGGACAGGGGTACCAAGAGACCCAGTACTTC. Its translation is CASSRGQGYQETQYF.

This clone was seen more than once but under ten times. The chain employs TRBV4-1 and TRBJ2-5; possible D gene TRBD2, 6 bases. Trimming cost V 2 bases and J 5 bases, with 18 bases left between them. CDR3 length equals 16 residues. Germline V gives CDR1 MGHRA, CDR2 YSYEKL. This CDR3 is CASSQPGSAGWETQYF. CDR3 coding DNA: TGCGCCAGCAGCCAACCTGGGTCGGCGGGATGGGAGACCCAGTACTTC.

The rearrangement uses TRBV7-9 and TRBJ2-3; 7 bases match TRBD1. The CDR3 consists of 14 residues. The V gene's germline CDR1 is SEHNR and CDR2 FQNEAQ (reference sequence). Losses at the gene ends were 3 bases for V and 5 bases for J; bases not matched to a gene: 5. As DNA, the CDR3 is TGTGCCAGCAGCTTCGGGACAGTCGGAGATACGCAGTATTTT. It yields the protein CASSFGTVGDTQYF. The full variable domain, with the rest looked up from reference TRBV7-9 and TRBJ2-3, is DTGVSQNPRHKITKRGQNVTFRCDPISEHNRLYWYRQTLGQGPEFLTYFQNEAQLEKSRLLSDRFSAERPKGSFSTLEIQRTEQGDSAMYLCASSFGTVGDTQYFGPGTRLTVL.

The CDR3: CASSEAPGEVKPQHF. The CDR3 region has the DNA TGTGCCAGCAGTGAAGCGCCTGGGGAGGTGAAGCCCCAGCATTTT. The chain combines TRBV2 with TRBJ1-5; D not resolved. The CDR3 contains 15 residues. Trimming cost V 0 bases and J 8 bases, with 14 bases left between them. Germline V gene sequence: CDR1 SNHLY, CDR2 FYNNEI. The whole variable domain, remainder taken from reference TRBV2 and TRBJ1-5, is EPEVTQTPSHQVTQMGQEVILRCVPISNHLYFYWYRQILGQKVEFLVSFYNNEISEKSEIFDDQFSVERPDGSNFTLKIRSTKLEDSAMYFCASSEAPGEVKPQHFGDGTRLSIL.

This clone was seen more than once but under ten times. The genes are TRBV7-6 and TRBJ1-2; D unresolved. Per germline, CDR1 SGHVS and CDR2 FNYEAQ. With 8 bases removed from V and 8 bases from J, the gap between germline ends came to 15 bases. The CDR3 spans 12 residues. This CDR3 is CASGEGLSGYTF. The DNA of the CDR3 is TGTGCCAGCGGGGAGGGTCTTTCGGGCTACACCTTC.

This chain connects TRBV3-1 (or the pseudogene TRBV3-2) to TRBJ2-1; TRBD1 aligns across 11 bases. This CDR3 has 15 residues. CDR1 and CDR2 from the germline V gene are LGHDT and YNNKEL (reference sequence). Trimming removed 4 bases from V and 6 bases from J; junction bases left unmatched: 5. In DNA, the CDR3 is TGTGCCAGCAGCCCCCCGGGACAGGGGGGCAATGAGCAGTTCTTC. Translated, it gives CASSPPGQGGNEQFF.

This chain joins TRBV4-1 and TRBJ2-7; D may be TRBD1 (6 bases). The CDR3 is 13 residues long. V was trimmed by 1 base and J by 3 bases, leaving 7 bases between them. Germline CDR1 and CDR2: MGHRA and YSYEKL. The CDR3 loop is CASSQGDNYEQYF. CDR3 in DNA: TGCGCCAGCAGCCAAGGGGACAACTACGAGCAGTACTTC.

The gene calls are TRBV14 and TRBJ1-4; TRBD1 might be the D (6 bases). V was cut by 1 base and J by 7 bases, with 10 bases left in between. The CDR3 extends over 14 amino acids. Germline CDR1 reads SGHDN; CDR2 reads FVKESK. The CDR3 region is CASSQVGAGEKLFF. CDR3 DNA: TGTGCCAGCAGCCAAGTGGGGGCAGGTGAAAAACTGTTTTTT.

V usage is TRBV6-5 and J usage is TRBJ1-1; D ambiguous. V lost 1 base to trimming and J lost 1 base, with 13 bases between them. This CDR3 comprises 16 residues. CDR1 and CDR2 (germline): MNHEY, SVGAGI. CDR3 DNA sequence: TGTGCCAGCAGTTACTATTCGGAGACCCGGAACACTGAAGCTTTCTTT. Translation: CASSYYSETRNTEAFF.

The chain uses TRBV14 and TRBJ2-7; a weak D match, TRBD2 (5 bases). The germline V gene has CDR1 SGHDN and CDR2 FVKESK. This CDR3 region has 14 residues. V gave up 4 bases and J gave up 4 bases, with 14 bases separating them. Here the CDR3 DNA reads TGTGCCAGCAGCCCTCGGGCTCGGGGTTACGAGCAGTACTTC. Its translation is CASSPRARGYEQYF.

V usage is TRBV7-2 and J usage is TRBJ2-7; 7 nucleotides line up with TRBD2. This CDR3 contains 13 residues. The germline V gene encodes CDR1 SGHTA and CDR2 FQGNSA. Unmatched junction bases numbered 9, after V lost 7 bases and J lost 6 bases. The CDR3 nucleotides are TGTGCCAGCACTAGACTAGCCGGCGGCGAGCAGTACTTC. This sequence encodes CASTRLAGGEQYF.

The V and J genes are TRBV4-1 and TRBJ2-1, with 7 bases identical to TRBD1. The CDR3 contains 18 residues. CDR1 and CDR2 from the germline V gene are MGHRA and YSYEKL. With 1 base clipped from V and 4 bases from J, the junction kept 13 bases outside the gene matches. CDR3 DNA sequence: TGCGCCAGCAGCCAAGGTCCATTCCGGGACAGCAGATACAATGAGCAGTTCTTC. This sequence encodes CASSQGPFRDSRYNEQFF.

The chain carries TRBV19 and TRBJ2-2; TRBD2 aligns across 9 bases. Trimming took 7 bases from V and 0 from J; bases not matched to a gene: 15. The length of the CDR3 is 19 residues. Germline loops: CDR1 LNHDA, CDR2 SQIVND (reference sequence). CDR3 loop: CASTTGLAREFANTGELFF. CDR3 in DNA: TGTGCCAGTACCACCGGACTAGCGAGAGAGTTCGCGAACACCGGGGAGCTGTTTTTT.

The chain recombines TRBV7-5 with TRBJ2-7; TRBD2, the table's D call, was not compared with the DNA. TRBV7-5 counts as a pseudogene. The CDR3 is made up of 15 amino acids. The CDR3 DNA reads TGTGCCAGAAGCTTAGTGGAGGACTTCTCCTACGAGCAGTACTTC. Protein sequence: CARSLVEDFSYEQYF.

This clone was observed a few times. The V call is TRBV7-9, the J call TRBJ1-1, with D possibly being TRBD1 (6 bases). V was clipped by 1 base and J by 4 bases, with 10 bases between them. CDR3 length: 14 amino acids. The V gene's germline CDR1 is SEHNR and CDR2 FQNEAQ (reference sequence). The CDR3 loop is CASSLVQGGTEAFF. The CDR3 coding sequence is TGTGCCAGCAGCTTAGTCCAAGGGGGCACTGAAGCTTTCTTT. Filled out from reference TRBV7-9 and TRBJ1-1, the complete variable domain reads DTGVSQNPRHKITKRGQNVTFRCDPISEHNRLYWYRQTLGQGPEFLTYFQNEAQLEKSRLLSDRFSAERPKGSFSTLEIQRTEQGDSAMYLCASSLVQGGTEAFFGQGTRLTVV.